Listed here is a single TCR beta chain. The antigen remains unidentified. The source of the sample is a study of cytomegalovirus exposure and HLA in healthy donors. Whole-study findings and limits: For TCR beta chains, V- and J-gene trimming was later linked to a missense DCLRE1C variant. Roughly uniform depth of sequencing across donors was assumed in presence/absence analyses. CMV serostatus was the only immune exposure information that was available.

V lost 5 bases, J lost 2 bases, and 16 bases lay in between. Germline V gene sequence: CDR1 MNHEY, CDR2 SMNVEV (reference sequence). The CDR3 is 16 residues long. PCR involved 60 Vbeta and 13 Jbeta primers. This table comes from immunoSEQ multiplex PCR, and its TCRdb copy is limited to in-frame clones, with some not included. The sample carries under 150,000 clones, around 78% recorded once. The rearrangement links TRBV27 to TRBJ2-1, with a possible D match to TRBD2 (5 bases). The sequenced sample consisted of PBMCs. This TCR came from a woman between 40 and 55 years old in good health and CMV-seropositive. CDR3 residues: CASSQDLRAAYNEQFF. The CDR3, as DNA: TGTGCCAGCAGTCAGGACCTGAGGGCAGCCTACAATGAGCAGTTCTTC.